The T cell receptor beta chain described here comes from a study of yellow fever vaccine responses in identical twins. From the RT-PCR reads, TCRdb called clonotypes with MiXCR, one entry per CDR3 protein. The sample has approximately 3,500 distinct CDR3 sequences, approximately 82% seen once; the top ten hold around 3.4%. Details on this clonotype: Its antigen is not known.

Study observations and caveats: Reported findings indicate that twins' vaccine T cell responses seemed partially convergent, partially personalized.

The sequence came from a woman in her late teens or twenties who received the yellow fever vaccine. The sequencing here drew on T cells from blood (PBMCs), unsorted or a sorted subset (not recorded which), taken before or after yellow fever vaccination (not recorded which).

The CDR3: CSVESGPWNTEAFF. The CDR3 DNA sequence: TGCAGCGTTGAATCCGGACCGTGGAACACTGAAGCTTTCTTT. This rearrangement joins TRBV29-1 to TRBJ1-1; D not certain. The V end was cut by 2 bases, the J end by 1 base, with 11 bases between. The germline V gene has CDR1 SQVTM and CDR2 ANQGSEA. This CDR3 is 14 amino acids long.